The source of this T cell receptor beta chain is a study of glioma-infiltrating T cells (dated by TCRdb to the mid-2010s). About the full investigation: The study sequenced TCR alpha- and beta-chain repertoires from glioma tissue, from non-neoplastic brain tissue and from matched peripheral blood mononuclear cells. To measure how far tissue and blood T-cell populations diverged, each tissue-infiltrating repertoire was compared against the peripheral blood repertoire of the same patient. Three low-grade glioma patients, several primary glioblastoma patients, and three non-glioma patients who contributed non-neoplastic brain tissue made up the paired cohort.

Turning to this clonotype: No cognate antigen has been identified for it. Possible read error: a much larger clone is one base away.

Here is what the overall study found, with its caveats: VJ-independent divergence between tissue and blood was lower than expected in non-neoplastic patients but higher than expected in all gliomas, particularly low-grade gliomas. Only a very small number of CDR3 sequences turned up in both tissue and blood, a result put down to high CDR3 diversity combined with limited sampling. Group comparisons rested on small numbers: three non-neoplastic, three low-grade glioma and seven or eight glioblastoma patients.

The CDR3 holds 12 amino acids from the cysteine to the phenylalanine. Just the 36-base CDR3 DNA is kept, in frame starting at base 1. The germline ends are 18 bases apart after V is trimmed by 8 bases and J by 7 bases. Reading the germline V gene gives CDR1 SQVTM and CDR2 ANQGSEA. TCR alpha and beta CDR3 regions were amplified with the iRepertoire nested amplicon-rescue multiplex PCR (arm-PCR) platform from RNA. One-step reverse transcription and amplification used about 95-400 ng of tissue mRNA or PBMC total RNA as input. Following bead purification, Illumina adapters were added through a secondary multiplex PCR, and the libraries were then gel-purified between 200 and 400 bp. The libraries contained internal 6-nucleotide barcodes that were used for demultiplexing. Sequencing of the libraries was done on an Illumina MiSeq using 2x220 or 2x250 nucleotide paired-end reads. The study's own analysis went as follows. Paired reads were merged with FLASH 1.2.11 and aligned to the GRCh37 human genome with BWA-MEM before extracting TRA and TRB reads. An IMGT-derived reference of cassette sequences and CDR3 motifs, with pseudogenes included, was used for V and J assignment. Reads were translated in three frames, and productive CDR3s were defined as those with a C...FGXG motif and no stop codons. A clonotype was defined as a unique combination of a V-J cassette pair and a CDR3 amino acid sequence. Reads were filtered by Hamming distance, thresholded by each sample's sequence error rate in mapped regions. TCRdb itself trimmed the public reads at Q25 with fastp, ran MiXCR and retained productive beta chains. Under each unique CDR3 protein, matching rows form one entry showing the most common genes and DNA. What appears here as the V and J calls and clone size reflects TCRdb's work, not the paper's. The sample profile shows some 99,000 distinct CDR3 sequences; less than 30% of them were found once. The ten largest account for just under 35% of the sample.

The TCR was taken from a human donor with low-grade glioma or glioblastoma, undergoing nonglioma brain surgery, or in good health (not recorded which). Sequencing used glioma tissue, nonneoplastic brain tissue, or PBMCs (not recorded which). Recombination linked TRBV29-1 to TRBJ2-7, and perhaps TRBD1 as D gene, on 6 matching bases. The CDR3 protein is CSCWTAYNEQYF. Read as DNA, the sequence is TGCAGCTGTTGGACAGCCTACAATGAGCAGTACTTC.